This T cell receptor beta chain was sequenced during a study of blood T cells in healthy people across ages. This clonotype came up a few times. The antigen remains undetermined. Primed by a sample-barcoded 5' primer and a J-beta primer mix, a second PCR proceeded for roughly 6 to 12 cycles. Each cDNA molecule received a tag from a template-switch adaptor that had 12 random nucleotides. TCRdb independently ran MiXCR on the 5' RACE reads; one entry per CDR3 protein. The data contain roughly 700,000 distinct CDR3 sequences, roughly 49% of them singletons. Whole-study findings and limits: Strong correlation was found linking TCR beta diversity to naive T cell percentage.

Germline-derived CDR1 and CDR2 are ENHRY and SYGVKD. The CDR3 totals 14 residues. Trimming cost V 10 bases and J 4 bases; bases outside gene matches: 6. This sequence originates from a woman aged 55-69 years in good health. Sequencing used blood. This chain connects TRBV10-3 to TRBJ2-2, with 10 bases aligning to TRBD1. CDR3 DNA sequence: TGTGCCAGCCGACAGGGGGCTGGCACCGGGGAGCTGTTTTTT. This encodes CASRQGAGTGELFF.